One and the same sample provided the 22 T cell receptor beta chains below, sequenced in a study of beta chain features in type 1 diabetes. TCRB transcripts that were expressed got sequenced, as all of the isolated RNA had been reverse transcribed. Assay used: immunoSEQ multiplex PCR; TCRdb lists only in-frame clones, some missing. The table lists about 240,000 clones, roughly 30% of them singletons. Sequenced material: central memory CD4+ T cells from blood. These receptors were collected from a man aged 25-40 years in good health.

CDR3 protein: CASGVVRDETQYF. The CDR3 nucleotides read TGTGCCAGCGGGGTGGTGAGGGACGAGACCCAGTACTTC. V gene TRBV4-2 combines with J gene TRBJ2-5, with D perhaps given as TRBD1 or TRBD2 (5 bases each). Trimming stripped 8 bases from V and 5 bases from J, with 15 bases between. The CDR3 runs to 13 residues. Germline CDR1 and CDR2: LGHNA and YNFKEQ.

This clone was detected a few times. The chain links TRBV19 to TRBJ2-1; 10 nucleotides agree with TRBD2. The CDR3 sequence is 17 residues long. J lost 5 bases, V lost 4 bases, and 11 bases had no gene match. Germline V CDR1 and CDR2: LNHDA, SQIVND (reference sequence). The CDR3 is CASSRTASGRRHNEQFF. The CDR3 nucleotides are TGTGCCAGTAGTAGGACTGCTAGCGGGAGAAGGCACAATGAGCAGTTCTTC.

The V and J genes are TRBV25-1 and TRBJ1-2, with unresolved D. The V gene lost 3 bases and the J gene lost 6 bases, with 14 bases spanning the gap. CDR3 length: 14 amino acids. Germline lookup yields CDR1 MGHDK and CDR2 SYGVNS. CDR3 sequence (DNA): TGTGCCAGCAGTGACCGAGGAGGCAGTGATGGCTACACCTTC. Translated: CASSDRGGSDGYTF.

The chain links TRBV20-1 to TRBJ2-7; no definite D call. The CDR3 contains 11 residues. The germline V gene has CDR1 DFQATT and CDR2 SNEGSKA (reference sequence). Between the trimmed V and J ends, which lost 0 bases and 4 bases, there was a span of 4 bases. CDR3 coding DNA: TGCAGTGCTAGAGATGGGTACGAGCAGTACTTC. Amino acid sequence: CSARDGYEQYF.

This clone was detected a few times. The genes are TRBV30 and TRBJ2-6; TRBD1 aligns across 7 bases. CDR1 GTSNPN and CDR2 SVGIG come from the germline V gene (reference sequence). This CDR3 is 15 amino acids long. V lost 0 bases and J lost 3; bases outside the gene matches: 2. The CDR3 region is CAWSVTGSGANVLTF. CDR3 nucleotides: TGTGCCTGGAGTGTGACAGGGAGTGGGGCCAACGTCCTGACTTTC.

The table lists this clone with a few counts. The genes are TRBV27 and TRBJ2-2; weak D call: TRBD1 (6 bases). In germline, CDR1 is MNHEY, CDR2 SMNVEV (reference sequence). The CDR3 is 16 amino acids. Trimming removed 3 bases from V and 6 bases from J, with 17 bases in between. As DNA, the CDR3 is TGTGCCAGCAGTTTTGACAGGACGAGCCGGCCCGGGGAGCTGTTTTTT. Protein sequence: CASSFDRTSRPGELFF.

The chain carries TRBV4-1 and TRBJ2-1; perhaps TRBD1 as D (6 bases). The CDR3 sequence is 14 residues long. The germline gives CDR1 MGHRA, CDR2 YSYEKL. Trimming pared 3 bases from V and 11 bases from J, leaving 17 bases between. The CDR3 here is CASSQARLRDKQFF. DNA for the CDR3: TGCGCCAGCAGCCAGGCCCGTCTCCGGGACAAGCAGTTCTTC.

This clone showed up many times. The V and J genes are TRBV29-1 and TRBJ2-1; 8 bases fit TRBD1. This CDR3 is built from 13 residues. Looked up from germline, CDR1 is SQVTM and CDR2 is ANQGSEA. Unmatched junction bases numbered 8, after V lost 8 bases and J lost 5 bases. The CDR3, as DNA: TGCAGCTTCTCGAGGACAGGGAACAATGAGCAGTTCTTC. As protein: CSFSRTGNNEQFF.

The chain combines TRBV6-1 with TRBJ2-3; D is perhaps TRBD2 (5 bases). This CDR3 region has 12 residues. Germline CDR1 MNHNS, CDR2 SASEGT. V gave up 2 bases and J gave up 9 bases, with 9 bases separating them. The CDR3 nucleotides are TGTGCCAGCAGTGAACCTCCGGGAACGCAGTATTTT. Protein: CASSEPPGTQYF.

A few counts support this clone. The V gene is TRBV6-1, the J gene TRBJ2-1, with D tentatively TRBD2 (5 bases). With 6 bases removed from V and 4 bases from J, the gap between germline ends came to 10 bases. The CDR3 spans 13 residues. Germline-derived CDR1 and CDR2 are MNHNS and SASEGT. This chain's CDR3 is CASSGAEYNEQFF. As DNA, the CDR3 is TGTGCCAGCAGCGGAGCGGAATACAATGAGCAGTTCTTC.

V is TRBV6-5 and J is TRBJ2-6, with 7 bases aligning to TRBD2. Trimming removed 0 bases from V and 9 bases from J; junction bases left unmatched: 5. This CDR3 is built from 15 residues. Germline V gene sequence: CDR1 MNHEY, CDR2 SVGAGI. DNA of the CDR3: TGTGCCAGCAGTTACTCGTTGGGAGGGTACAACGTCCTGACTTTC. This translates into CASSYSLGGYNVLTF.

About this clone itself: The sample has other DNA sequences that encode this CDR3 too. The chain employs TRBV20-1 and TRBJ2-5; D is undetermined. V shed 2 bases and J shed 4 bases, with 5 bases lying between them. The CDR3 loop spans 11 amino acids. CDR1 and CDR2 (germline): DFQATT, SNEGSKA (reference sequence). The CDR3 region is CSARPLETQYF. In nucleotides, the CDR3 is TGCAGTGCTAGACCATTAGAGACCCAGTACTTC.

This clone showed up just a few times. The chain employs TRBV28 and TRBJ2-2; D may be TRBD1 (6 bases). The CDR3 covers 17 residues. Germline V gives CDR1 MDHEN, CDR2 SYDVKM. The V gene lost 9 bases and the J gene lost 7 bases, with 27 bases spanning the gap. The CDR3 spells CASRLAGVILGGGELFF. As DNA, the CDR3 is TGTGCCAGTCGATTAGCAGGGGTCATCTTAGGCGGCGGGGAGCTGTTTTTT.

This clone has ten or more counts. The J gene is TRBJ2-1, the V gene TRBV21-1. TRBV21-1 is reported as a pseudogene. The CDR3 is 12 amino acids. In nucleotides, the CDR3 is TGTGCCAGCCCCCGGGCGGACAATGAGCAGTTCTTC. This translates into CASPRADNEQFF.

The chain combines TRBV29-1 with TRBJ2-3, with 8 nucleotides matching TRBD2. The germline V gene has CDR1 SQVTM and CDR2 ANQGSEA. V gave up 6 bases and J gave up 3 bases; unmatched junction bases: 14. This CDR3 has 16 amino acids. CDR3 nucleotides: TGCAGCGTCGCAGATCAGGTTACGGGGGGGACAGATACGCAGTATTTT. This encodes CSVADQVTGGTDTQYF.

V and J are TRBV6-5 and TRBJ1-1, with D perhaps TRBD1 (5 bases). Germline CDR1 MNHEY, CDR2 SVGAGI. V was shortened by 4 bases and J by 5 bases, with 20 bases between the two germline ends. The CDR3 is made up of 16 amino acids. The CDR3 DNA follows: TGTGCCAGCAGTTCACCGGGACTCCCAAGTGGGACTGAAGCTTTCTTT. Translating gives CASSSPGLPSGTEAFF.

In its sample, this clone was seen a few times. CDR3 sequence (DNA): TGTGCCAGCTCACCACCCCTAGCGGGGGTGGGGGAGACCCAGTACTTC. Amino acid sequence: CASSPPLAGVGETQYF. V usage is TRBV18 and J usage is TRBJ2-5; 10 bases line up with TRBD2. The CDR3 covers 16 residues. Germline trimming cut 0 bases from V and 5 bases from J; bases unmatched to any gene: 6. CDR1 KGHSH and CDR2 LQKENI come from the germline V gene.

This chain joins TRBV19 and TRBJ1-1, with D unclear. V lost 5 bases and J 0 bases, leaving 7 bases between the germline ends. The CDR3 has 13 residues. CDR1 is LNHDA and CDR2 is SQIVND in the germline V gene (reference sequence). The CDR3 sequence is CASSLSLNTEAFF. DNA of the CDR3: TGTGCCAGTAGTTTAAGCTTGAACACTGAAGCTTTCTTT.

The rearrangement uses TRBV7-9 and TRBJ2-5, with TRBD1 matching 10 bases. V lost 5 bases to trimming and J lost 6 bases; unmatched junction nucleotides: 6. The CDR3 runs 14 residues. Germline CDR1 is SEHNR and CDR2 is FQNEAQ (reference sequence). The CDR3 coding sequence is TGTGCCAGCAGCCAGACAGGGGGCGCGAAGACCCAGTACTTC. It specifies CASSQTGGAKTQYF.

This clone was counted between two and nine times. The chain joins TRBV4-3 to TRBJ2-1, with D perhaps TRBD1 (6 bases). The CDR3 is 14 amino acids. The germline V gene has CDR1 LGHNA and CDR2 YSLEER. With 6 bases removed from V and 3 bases from J, the gap between germline ends came to 12 bases. This chain's CDR3 is CASSIQGSYNEQFF. The DNA of the CDR3 is TGCGCCAGCAGTATACAGGGCAGCTACAATGAGCAGTTCTTC.

The chain couples TRBV7-9 to TRBJ1-4, with D possibly TRBD1 on 5 matching bases. CDR1 is SEHNR, CDR2 FQNEAQ, per germline (reference sequence). The CDR3 covers 14 residues. The V end was cut by 2 bases, the J end by 8 bases, with 12 bases between. As DNA, the CDR3 is TGTGCCAGCAGCTTAATGGGGGGAGAGGAAAAACTGTTTTTT. Translated: CASSLMGGEEKLFF.

The gene calls are TRBV7-9 and TRBJ2-1; possibly TRBD1 for D (6 bases). Germline V lookup: CDR1 SEHNR, CDR2 FQNEAQ (reference sequence). The CDR3 runs 15 residues. V was clipped by 5 bases and J by 4 bases, with 15 bases between them. In DNA form, the CDR3 reads TGTGCCAGCAGCGCGGTCTCTCAGGGGTACAATGAGCAGTTCTTC. Encoded protein: CASSAVSQGYNEQFF.